These 21 T cell receptor beta chains were all obtained from the same sample, sequenced in a study of glioma-infiltrating T cells after dendritic cell vaccination. Time point: after dendritic cell vaccination, including at tumor progression/relapse. Profiling relied on immunoSEQ multiplex PCR, and the TCRdb table lists in-frame clones only, not all of them. The sample consists of approximately 99,000 clones, more than 70% of them appearing once. This specimen consisted of blood, obtained after dendritic cell vaccination. The receptors here all came from a human donor with glioblastoma.

The chain combines TRBV5-6 with TRBJ1-2, with 11 nucleotides matching TRBD1. Germline V gene sequence: CDR1 SGHDT, CDR2 YYEEEE. Trimming cost V 0 bases and J 2 bases; bases outside gene matches: 6. The length of the CDR3 is 17 residues. CDR3: CASSLVFRTGGNYGYTF. CDR3 DNA: TGTGCCAGCAGCTTGGTATTTCGGACAGGGGGCAACTATGGCTACACCTTC. Filled out from reference TRBV5-6 and TRBJ1-2, the complete variable domain reads DAGVTQSPTHLIKTRGQQVTLRCSPKSGHDTVSWYQQALGQGPQFIFQYYEEEERQRGNFPDRFSGHQFPNYSSELNVNALLLGDSALYLCASSLVFRTGGNYGYTFGSGTRLTVV.

J is TRBJ2-1 and V is TRBV11-2; TRBD1 agrees at 8 bases. J lost 12 bases, V lost 4 bases, and 8 bases had no gene match. The CDR3 totals 13 residues. Germline values: CDR1 SGHAT, CDR2 FQNNGV. The CDR3 sequence is CASSSRTGLTQFF. CDR3 DNA: TGTGCCAGCAGCTCGCGGACAGGGTTGACGCAGTTCTTC.

CDR3 residues: CASSRGGPYGYTF. In DNA, the CDR3 is TGTGCCAGCAGTAGAGGGGGTCCCTATGGCTACACCTTC. This sequence joins TRBV27 and TRBJ1-2, with TRBD1 as a possible D gene (6 bases). Germline-derived CDR1 and CDR2 are MNHEY and SMNVEV (reference sequence). Trimming left V 5 bases short and J 4 bases short, with 11 bases between. The length of the CDR3 is 13 residues.

The chain uses TRBV9 and TRBJ2-7; TRBD1 is a possible D gene (6 bases). The V end lost 4 bases, the J end lost 3 bases, and 14 bases lay between the germline ends. The CDR3 covers 14 residues. Germline assignment: CDR1 SGDLS and CDR2 YYNGEE. The CDR3 nucleotides are TGTGCCAGCAGCCCCCCGGGACACCACTACGAGCAGTACTTC. It translates to CASSPPGHHYEQYF.

The chain is built from TRBV7-6 and TRBJ2-3; a weak D match, TRBD2 (7 bases). Trimming cost V 1 base and J 0 bases, with 11 bases left between them. The V gene's germline CDR1 is SGHVS and CDR2 FNYEAQ. This CDR3 has 16 amino acids. The CDR3 bases are TGTGCCAGCAGCTTAGGTGCGGGGGCGAGCACAGATACGCAGTATTTT. Translating gives CASSLGAGASTDTQYF.

This clone was seen a few times. This chain connects TRBV6-6 to TRBJ1-2; 7 bases align to TRBD1. The CDR3 covers 14 residues. Losses at the gene ends were 6 bases for V and 8 bases for J; bases not matched to a gene: 12. Germline V CDR1 and CDR2: MNHNY, SVGAGI (reference sequence). CDR3: CASRRNRGRVGYTF. The CDR3 DNA reads as TGTGCCAGCAGGCGAAACAGGGGCCGGGTGGGCTACACCTTC.

CDR3 protein: CASSFDRTSTEAFF. The CDR3 DNA follows: TGTGCCAGCAGCTTCGACAGGACAAGCACTGAAGCTTTCTTT. The chain joins TRBV7-6 to TRBJ1-1; perhaps TRBD1 as D (6 bases). Germline CDR1 is SGHVS and CDR2 is FNYEAQ. The CDR3 has 14 amino acids. Trimming left V 3 bases short and J 4 bases short, with 12 bases between.

The chain has TRBV18 and TRBJ2-3, with 7 bases fitting TRBD2. CDR1 KGHSH and CDR2 LQKENI come from the germline V gene. The CDR3 is 14 amino acids. V lost 3 bases and J lost 4; bases outside the gene matches: 4. The CDR3 loop is CASSPSSGSDTQYF. The CDR3 region has the DNA TGTGCCAGCTCACCCAGTAGCGGGTCAGATACGCAGTATTTT.

The chain combines TRBV5-1 with TRBJ2-1, with 13 bases identical to TRBD2. CDR3 size: 16 residues. Germline V lookup: CDR1 SGHRS, CDR2 YFSETQ. V was clipped by 1 base and J by 8 bases; unmatched bases: 6. As DNA, the CDR3 is TGCGCCAGCAGCTTGATGACTAGCGGGGGGTGGGATGAGCAGTTCTTC. It yields the protein CASSLMTSGGWDEQFF.

This chain uses TRBV2 with TRBJ1-2; D is perhaps TRBD1 (6 bases). The germline V gene encodes CDR1 SNHLY and CDR2 FYNNEI. The CDR3 sequence is 12 residues long. Trimming stripped 7 bases from V and 6 bases from J, with 12 bases between. The CDR3 DNA follows: TGTGCCAGCATGGGGGGGCCCCATGGCTACACCTTC. The encoded protein is CASMGGPHGYTF.

This chain uses TRBV27 with TRBJ2-3; tentative D call: TRBD2 (6 bases). This CDR3 has 14 amino acids. Trimming took 3 bases from V and 4 from J, leaving 11 bases between them. Germline assignment: CDR1 MNHEY and CDR2 SMNVEV (reference sequence). CDR3 protein: CASSFSGLADTQYF. The CDR3 coding sequence is TGTGCCAGCAGTTTTAGCGGACTCGCAGATACGCAGTATTTT.

DNA of the CDR3: TGTGCCAGCAGCGACCAACAGGGGACTCGGTATGGCTACACCTTC. This sequence encodes CASSDQQGTRYGYTF. J is TRBJ1-2 and V is TRBV7-8; 7 bases agree with TRBD1. This CDR3 spans 15 amino acids. The ends lost 5 bases at V and 5 bases at J; junction bases unmatched: 11. Germline assignment: CDR1 SGHVS and CDR2 FQNEAQ.

The rearrangement uses TRBV7-2 and TRBJ1-2; D is unclear. CDR1 and CDR2 (germline): SGHTA, FQGNSA. This CDR3 contains 15 residues. V lost 5 bases and J 4 bases, leaving 17 bases between the germline ends. The CDR3 DNA reads as TGTGCCAGCAGCCTTCTAGCGGCCGGAATCTATGGCTACACCTTC. As protein: CASSLLAAGIYGYTF.

This clone appeared once. The chain uses TRBV5-8 and TRBJ1-2; D might be TRBD1 (6 bases). The CDR3 contains 16 residues. Trimming shortened V by 2 bases and J by 4 bases, and 18 bases separated the two germline ends. Germline V gene lookup returns CDR1 SGHTS and CDR2 YDEGEE. The CDR3: CASSFNPRGRGYGYTF. DNA for the CDR3: TGTGCCAGCAGCTTTAATCCCAGGGGTCGTGGCTATGGCTACACCTTC. The entire variable domain, with the rest obtained from reference TRBV5-8 and TRBJ1-2, is as follows: EAGVTQSPTHLIKTRGQQATLRCSPISGHTSVYWYQQALGLGLQFLLWYDEGEERNRGNFPPRFSGRQFPNYSSELNVNALELEDSALYLCASSFNPRGRGYGYTFGSGTRLTVV.

This chain joins TRBV4-1 and TRBJ2-5, with 8 bases identical to TRBD2. Looked up from germline, CDR1 is MGHRA and CDR2 is YSYEKL. The V segment lost 1 base and the J segment 2 bases; nucleotides outside the gene matches: 12. The length of the CDR3 is 18 residues. The DNA for the CDR3 is TGCGCCAGCAGCCAAGGGGAGGGGCTAGCGGGTGAGCAAGAGACCCAGTACTTC. Protein sequence: CASSQGEGLAGEQETQYF.

The chain uses TRBV7-9 and TRBJ2-7; 10 bases are a match to TRBD1. The CDR3 length is 15 residues. With 4 bases clipped from V and 2 bases from J, the junction kept 5 bases outside the gene matches. The germline gives CDR1 SEHNR, CDR2 FQNEAQ (reference sequence). DNA of the CDR3: TGTGCCAGCAGCTCAAGACAGGGGGCCCCCTACGAGCAGTACTTC. It codes for CASSSRQGAPYEQYF.

The chain recombines TRBV5-6 with TRBJ1-1, with 8 bases matching TRBD1. V trimming: 4 bases; J trimming: 7 bases; junction bases outside the gene matches: 6. CDR1 is SGHDT and CDR2 is YYEEEE in the germline V gene. The CDR3 is 13 amino acids. CDR3 bases: TGTGCCAGCAGCCCCTTGGACAGGGATGAAGCTTTCTTT. Protein sequence: CASSPLDRDEAFF.

The chain is built from TRBV5-4 and TRBJ1-1, with D hard to call. The germline CDR1 and CDR2 sequences are SGHNT and YYREEE (reference sequence). The CDR3 is 14 amino acids. V gave up 0 bases and J gave up 4 bases, with 10 bases separating them. The CDR3 loop reads CASSLEMAATEAFF. CDR3 bases: TGTGCCAGCAGCTTGGAGATGGCCGCCACTGAAGCTTTCTTT.

This rearrangement joins TRBV5-1 to TRBJ2-1, with TRBD2 as a possible D gene (5 bases). The CDR3 consists of 15 residues. V was pared by 0 bases and J by 7 bases, with 14 bases between. Germline V lookup: CDR1 SGHRS, CDR2 YFSETQ. The CDR3 DNA sequence: TGCGCCAGCAGCTTGGCCTCGTCGGGAACTAATGAGCAGTTCTTC. Amino acid sequence: CASSLASSGTNEQFF.

This chain uses TRBV19 with TRBJ1-1, with 8 positions matching TRBD1. J was trimmed by 5 bases and V by 3 bases; bases with no gene match: 2. The CDR3 runs 13 residues. From germline, CDR1 is LNHDA and CDR2 SQIVND (reference sequence). In DNA, the CDR3 is TGTGCCAGTAGTATCAGGGGGCATACTGAAGCTTTCTTT. Protein sequence: CASSIRGHTEAFF. Using reference TRBV19 and TRBJ1-1 for the parts outside the CDR3, the full variable domain is DGGITQSPKYLFRKEGQNVTLSCEQNLNHDAMYWYRQDPGQGLRLIYYSQIVNDFQKGDIAEGYSVSREKKESFPLTVTSAQKNPTAFYLCASSIRGHTEAFFGQGTRLTVV.

This clone was picked up a small number of times. This chain joins TRBV19 and TRBJ2-1, with TRBD2 matching 8 bases. V shed 3 bases and J 0 bases; nucleotides not matched to a gene: 7. Looked up from germline, CDR1 is LNHDA and CDR2 is SQIVND (reference sequence). This CDR3 contains 17 residues. CDR3 bases: TGTGCCAGTAGTATCTCTAGCGGGCTACGCTCCTACAATGAGCAGTTCTTC. Protein sequence: CASSISSGLRSYNEQFF.